This entry describes one T cell receptor (beta chain). Its antigen is still unknown. The sample originates from a study of CD8+ T cells in alopecia areata. Study-level information: Treated patients took oral tofacitinib at 5 to 10 mg twice daily. Study results and caveats: Scalp samples also contribute reads from the resident alphabeta T cells found in normal skin. Scalp lesions, especially in alopecia totalis/universalis, had higher clonality than normal scalp.

The CDR3 extends over 16 amino acids. CDR1 is SGHTA and CDR2 is FQGNSA in the germline V gene. Trimming removed 6 bases from V and 1 base from J, with 16 bases in between. In each case, RNA was isolated and then reverse transcribed into cDNA as the sequencing template. TCRdb's copy holds only in-frame clones and misses some; the assay was immunoSEQ multiplex PCR. The sample has under 300,000 clones; roughly two thirds are singletons. It was from PBMCs that CD4+ and CD8+ T cells were sorted. This sequence joins TRBV7-2 and TRBJ2-1; D is tentatively TRBD1 or TRBD2 (6 bases each). Source: CD4+ T cells sorted from blood, taken at week 0. The clonotype comes from a human donor with alopecia areata. The CDR3 coding sequence is TGTGCCAGCAGGTTGGCCGGGGGCAGATCCTACAATGAGCAGTTCTTC. It yields the protein CASRLAGGRSYNEQFF.